This T cell receptor beta chain was recovered during a study of cytomegalovirus exposure and HLA in healthy donors. PCR employed 60 Vbeta and 13 Jbeta primers. Assay: immunoSEQ multiplex PCR; the TCRdb copy retains only in-frame clones and omits some. The table lists around 130,000 clones, 70% to 85% of them singletons. V shed 4 bases, J shed 0 bases, and the junction held 9 bases outside the gene matches. This CDR3 has 16 amino acids. Germline V CDR1 and CDR2: SGHRS, YFSETQ. This clone has a handful of counts. The chain recombines TRBV5-1 with TRBJ1-1; 7 nucleotides align to TRBD1. The receptor was derived from a woman between 18 and 29 years old in good health and CMV-seropositive. The specimen sequenced was PBMCs. The CDR3 DNA reads as TGCGCCAGCAGCCCCGGGGTTCAGGGGGTGAACACTGAAGCTTTCTTT. As protein: CASSPGVQGVNTEAFF. The whole variable domain, remainder taken from reference TRBV5-1 and TRBJ1-1, is KAGVTQTPRYLIKTRGQQVTLSCSPISGHRSVSWYQQTPGQGLQFLFEYFSETQRNKGNFPGRFSGRQFSNSRSEMNVSTLELGDSALYLCASSPGVQGVNTEAFFGQGTRLTVV.